What follows are 9 T cell receptor beta chains derived from one specimen sequenced in a study of OX40 agonist ivuxolimab in advanced cancers. Here immunoSEQ multiplex PCR was the method, and the copy in TCRdb shows in-frame clones only, minus some. The data contain about 140,000 clones, roughly 91% of them singletons. This specimen was CD4+ or CD8+ T cells sorted from blood, taken in a trial of the OX40 agonist ivuxolimab. Receptor source: an adult with an advanced solid tumor such as melanoma, head and neck, liver or kidney cancer.

V gene TRBV29-1 combines with J gene TRBJ1-3; D gene unclear. The germline V gene has CDR1 SQVTM and CDR2 ANQGSEA. The CDR3 is 13 residues long. The V and J ends lost 6 bases and 2 bases respectively, with 11 bases between them. The CDR3 DNA reads TGCAGCGTACGCAGATTGGCTGGAAACACCATATATTTT. Amino acids: CSVRRLAGNTIYF.

V and J are TRBV7-9 and TRBJ1-2, with D possibly TRBD1 on 5 matching bases. The V and J ends lost 2 bases and 5 bases respectively, with 9 bases between them. The CDR3 contains 13 residues. CDR1 and CDR2 from the germline V gene are SEHNR and FQNEAQ (reference sequence). DNA for the CDR3: TGTGCCAGCAGCTTAATACAGGATTATGGCTACACCTTC. Translated: CASSLIQDYGYTF.

The chain uses TRBV7-2 and TRBJ1-1; the D gene is possibly TRBD1 (6 bases). With 3 bases removed from V and 4 bases from J, the gap between germline ends came to 12 bases. From germline, CDR1 is SGHTA and CDR2 FQGNSA. The CDR3 contains 14 residues. The CDR3 loop reads CASSLLQGITEAFF. The CDR3, as DNA: TGTGCCAGCAGCTTGTTGCAGGGGATCACTGAAGCTTTCTTT.

The rearrangement links TRBV9 to TRBJ1-3; D is unclear. Germline V gene sequence: CDR1 SGDLS, CDR2 YYNGEE. CDR3 length: 16 residues. Trimming took 4 bases from V and 0 from J, leaving 14 bases between them. For the CDR3, the DNA is TGTGCCAGCAGCTCGCGTCCGACGAGCTCTGGAAACACCATATATTTT. Translated, it gives CASSSRPTSSGNTIYF.

The rearrangement uses TRBV30 and TRBJ2-2, with D perhaps matching TRBD1 (5 bases). The CDR3 is 16 amino acids. Germline V gene data show CDR1 as GTSNPN and CDR2 as SVGIG (reference sequence). V lost 4 bases and J 0 bases, leaving 15 bases between the germline ends. DNA for the CDR3: TGTGCCTGGACTCTTGATACGACAGCGAACACCGGGGAGCTGTTTTTT. The encoded protein is CAWTLDTTANTGELFF.

The chain couples TRBV4-3 to TRBJ1-3; D might be TRBD1 (5 bases). V was trimmed by 6 bases and J by 0 bases, leaving 9 bases between them. CDR1 is LGHNA and CDR2 is YSLEER in the germline V gene. CDR3 length equals 14 residues. The CDR3 here is CASSQGYSGNTIYF. CDR3 DNA: TGCGCCAGCAGTCAGGGCTACTCTGGAAACACCATATATTTT.

This chain links TRBV7-8 with TRBJ2-2; D gene unclear. The germline V gene encodes CDR1 SGHVS and CDR2 FQNEAQ. The V end lost 2 bases, the J end lost 0 bases, and 10 bases lay between the germline ends. The CDR3 runs 16 residues. CDR3 coding DNA: TGTGCCAGCAGCTTAAGGGTCTTTACGAACACCGGGGAGCTGTTTTTT. Translated: CASSLRVFTNTGELFF. Drawing the rest from reference TRBV7-8 and TRBJ2-2, the complete variable domain is GAGVSQSPRYKVAKRGQDVALRCDPISGHVSLFWYQQALGQGPEFLTYFQNEAQLDKSGLPSDRFFAERPEGSVSTLKIQRTQQEDSAVYLCASSLRVFTNTGELFFGEGSRLTVL.

The J gene is TRBJ2-3, the V gene TRBV7-8, with 13 bases matching TRBD2. J gave up 2 bases and V 5 bases, and 7 bases lay outside the gene matches. Looked up from germline, CDR1 is SGHVS and CDR2 is FQNEAQ. The CDR3 has 17 residues. This chain's CDR3 is CASSPSLAGGHTDTQYF. CDR3 nucleotide sequence: TGTGCCAGCAGCCCTTCACTAGCGGGAGGGCACACAGATACGCAGTATTTT. Together with reference TRBV7-8 and TRBJ2-3, the CDR3 gives the full variable domain: GAGVSQSPRYKVAKRGQDVALRCDPISGHVSLFWYQQALGQGPEFLTYFQNEAQLDKSGLPSDRFFAERPEGSVSTLKIQRTQQEDSAVYLCASSPSLAGGHTDTQYFGPGTRLTVL.

This clone was observed a few times. V gene TRBV29-1 combines with J gene TRBJ1-1; TRBD1 is a possible D gene (5 bases). Germline V lookup: CDR1 SQVTM, CDR2 ANQGSEA. The ends were cut back, 0 bases at V and 4 bases at J, with 12 bases in the middle. This CDR3 has 14 amino acids. The CDR3 region has the DNA TGCAGCGTTGAAGATCTGGGGCTAAGCACTGAAGCTTTCTTT. This sequence encodes CSVEDLGLSTEAFF.